What follows are 15 T cell receptor beta chains derived from one specimen sequenced in a study of Ad26.COV2.S vaccination and SARS-CoV-2 variants. Noted treatment: roughly 18 received Ad26.COV2.S at low or high dose, single or two shots; about 5 received placebo; per-sample allocation not given. Samples were taken on day 63 after the first vaccine or placebo injection. Assay: immunoSEQ multiplex PCR; the TCRdb copy retains only in-frame clones and omits some. The sample lists almost 400,000 clones, about nine tenths occurring once. The sample here was peripheral blood, taken in a trial of Ad26.COV2.S vaccine versus placebo. The receptors shown here come from a person between 18 and 59 years old who received the Ad26.COV2.S COVID-19 vaccine or a placebo.

This clone was recorded once. Written as DNA, the CDR3 is TGTGCCAGCAGCCGGGCTGAGCGGAGGAGCTCCTACGAGCAGTACTTC. This sequence encodes CASSRAERRSSYEQYF. J is TRBJ2-7 and V is TRBV5-4; possible D gene TRBD2, 5 bases. From germline, CDR1 is SGHNT and CDR2 YYREEE (reference sequence). V lost 4 bases and J lost 0, with 17 bases in between. CDR3 size: 16 residues.

This clone was counted a single time. This rearrangement joins TRBV10-3 to TRBJ2-7, with D possibly TRBD2 on 6 matching bases. The ends were cut back, 10 bases at V and 7 bases at J, with 20 bases in the middle. The CDR3 is 13 residues long. Germline V gene sequence: CDR1 ENHRY, CDR2 SYGVKD. CDR3 loop: CATKDTSGGEQYF. The CDR3 coding sequence is TGTGCCACCAAGGACACGTCCGGAGGGGAGCAGTACTTC.

This clone was detected ten times or more. The identical CDR3 is also encoded by other nucleotide sequences in the sample. The chain links TRBV5-4 to TRBJ2-2, with TRBD2 matching over 10 bases. Per the germline V gene, CDR1 is SGHNT and CDR2 is YYREEE (reference sequence). The CDR3 length is 15 residues. The V segment lost 0 bases and the J segment 6 bases; nucleotides outside the gene matches: 2. The CDR3: CASSLGLAGAGELFF. DNA of the CDR3: TGTGCCAGCAGCTTGGGTCTAGCGGGAGCCGGGGAGCTGTTTTTT.

The chain carries TRBV19 and TRBJ1-5; 11 bases fit TRBD1. V shed 5 bases, J shed 4 bases, and the junction held 7 bases outside the gene matches. In germline, CDR1 is LNHDA, CDR2 SQIVND (reference sequence). The CDR3 runs 16 residues. The CDR3 DNA is TGTGCCAGTAGTGTCGGACAGGGGGCAATAAATCAGCCCCAGCATTTT. Translated, it gives CASSVGQGAINQPQHF. The full variable domain, rest sourced from reference TRBV19 and TRBJ1-5, is DGGITQSPKYLFRKEGQNVTLSCEQNLNHDAMYWYRQDPGQGLRLIYYSQIVNDFQKGDIAEGYSVSREKKESFPLTVTSAQKNPTAFYLCASSVGQGAINQPQHFGDGTRLSIL.

In regard to this clone: Other DNA sequences in the sample encode the same CDR3. The CDR3 DNA follows: TGTGCCTGGAGTGTGGGGGAAAAACTGTTTTTT. Translating gives CAWSVGEKLFF. The V gene is TRBV30, the J gene TRBJ1-4; D remains ambiguous. CDR1 GTSNPN and CDR2 SVGIG come from the germline V gene (reference sequence). The CDR3 extends over 11 amino acids. Between the trimmed V and J ends, which lost 0 bases and 8 bases, there was a span of 4 bases.

The gene calls are TRBV19 and TRBJ1-2; possible D gene TRBD1, 5 bases. Between the trimmed V and J ends, which lost 3 bases and 4 bases, there was a span of 27 bases. Germline CDR1 LNHDA, CDR2 SQIVND (reference sequence). This CDR3 has 19 residues. The CDR3: CASSIFGGRGPAFGYGYTF. The CDR3 coding sequence is TGTGCCAGTAGTATTTTCGGGGGGAGAGGACCCGCCTTTGGCTATGGCTACACCTTC.

This sequence joins TRBV7-6 and TRBJ2-7; the D gene is possibly TRBD2 (6 bases). Germline lookup yields CDR1 SGHVS and CDR2 FNYEAQ. Trimming left V 5 bases short and J 5 bases short, with 13 bases between. This CDR3 region has 13 residues. The CDR3 sequence is CASSPRGGDEQYF. For the CDR3, the DNA is TGTGCCAGCAGCCCCAGAGGCGGGGACGAGCAGTACTTC.

The chain is built from TRBV6-2 or TRBV6-3 and TRBJ2-5, with D possibly being TRBD2 (6 bases). V lost 2 bases and J lost 7, with 14 bases in between. CDR3 length equals 14 residues. CDR1 and CDR2 from the germline V gene are MNHEY and SVGEGT. As DNA, the CDR3 is TGTGCCAGCAGTTACGTTCGGGAGCCAACGACCCAGTACTTC. Its protein is CASSYVREPTTQYF.

The chain combines TRBV12-3 or TRBV12-4 with TRBJ2-5; 8 bases match TRBD1. The V and J ends lost 7 bases and 4 bases, in that order; junction bases with no gene match: 2. The CDR3 has 12 residues. The CDR3 loop is CASTTGGETQYF. The CDR3 nucleotides are TGTGCCAGCACCACAGGGGGAGAGACCCAGTACTTC.

The J gene is TRBJ1-1, the V gene TRBV5-1; no firm D call. The CDR3 consists of 15 residues. V gave up 4 bases and J gave up 1 base, with 14 bases separating them. Germline assignment: CDR1 SGHRS and CDR2 YFSETQ. In nucleotides, the CDR3 is TGCGCCAGCAGCCCGGACGGGGTCGAGAACACTGAAGCTTTCTTT. Amino acids: CASSPDGVENTEAFF.

The CDR3 DNA follows: TGTGCCACCAGCGGGGGGCATGATCAGCCCCAGCATTTT. Translating gives CATSGGHDQPQHF. J is TRBJ1-5 and V is TRBV10-3; a possible D gene is TRBD1 (6 bases). This CDR3 is 13 amino acids long. Germline CDR1 reads ENHRY; CDR2 reads SYGVKD. Trimming shortened V by 10 bases and J by 5 bases, and 15 bases separated the two germline ends.

Remarks on this clone: At the DNA level, this CDR3 is encoded by other sequences in the same sample as well. The chain combines TRBV28 with TRBJ2-1; D is uncertain. Germline loops: CDR1 MDHEN, CDR2 SYDVKM. Trimming left V 3 bases short and J 7 bases short, with 4 bases between. The CDR3 contains 11 residues. CDR3 protein: CASSLSNEQFF. The CDR3 DNA is TGTGCCAGCAGTTTGAGTAATGAGCAGTTCTTC.

This chain uses TRBV11-2 with TRBJ2-3; D is unresolved. Germline V gene lookup returns CDR1 SGHAT and CDR2 FQNNGV. Trimming removed 0 bases from V and 2 bases from J, with 6 bases in between. CDR3 length: 14 amino acids. CDR3 DNA: TGTGCCAGCAGCTTAGACAGAAACACAGATACGCAGTATTTT. Residues: CASSLDRNTDTQYF.

The table lists this clone with a few counts. The chain is built from TRBV10-3 and TRBJ2-7, with D perhaps TRBD2 (5 bases). The CDR3 has 13 residues. Germline V CDR1 and CDR2: ENHRY, SYGVKD. The V and J ends lost 0 bases and 9 bases respectively, with 12 bases between them. This chain's CDR3 is CAISESSGLRQYF. CDR3 DNA sequence: TGTGCCATCAGTGAGTCGAGCGGCTTGAGGCAGTACTTC.

The V and J genes are TRBV13 and TRBJ2-7; no clear D. The CDR3 length is 15 residues. Trimming left V 4 bases short and J 3 bases short, with 16 bases between. The germline gives CDR1 PRHDT, CDR2 FYEKMQ (reference sequence). CDR3 in DNA: TGTGCCAGCAGCTCAGGAACTCCCGATGACTACGAGCAGTACTTC. This translates into CASSSGTPDDYEQYF.